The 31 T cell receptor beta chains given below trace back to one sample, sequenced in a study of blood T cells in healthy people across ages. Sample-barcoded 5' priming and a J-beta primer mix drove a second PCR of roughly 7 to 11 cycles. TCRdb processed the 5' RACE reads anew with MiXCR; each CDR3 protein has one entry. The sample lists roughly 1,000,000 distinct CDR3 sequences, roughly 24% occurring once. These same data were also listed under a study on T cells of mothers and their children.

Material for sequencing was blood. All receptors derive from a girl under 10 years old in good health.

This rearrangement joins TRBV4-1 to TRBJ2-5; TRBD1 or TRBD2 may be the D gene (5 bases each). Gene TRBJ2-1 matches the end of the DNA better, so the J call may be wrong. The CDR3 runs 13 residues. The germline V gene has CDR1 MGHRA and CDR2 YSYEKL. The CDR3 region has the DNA TGCGCCAGCAGCCAGGGACCGACTAATGAGCAGTTCTTC. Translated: CASSQGPTNEQFF.

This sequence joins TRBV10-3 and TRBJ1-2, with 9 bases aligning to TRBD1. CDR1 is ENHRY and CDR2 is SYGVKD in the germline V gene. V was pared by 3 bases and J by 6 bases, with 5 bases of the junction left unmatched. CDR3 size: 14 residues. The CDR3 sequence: CAISDGDRDDGYTF. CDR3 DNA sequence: TGTGCCATCAGTGATGGGGACAGGGATGATGGCTACACCTTC.

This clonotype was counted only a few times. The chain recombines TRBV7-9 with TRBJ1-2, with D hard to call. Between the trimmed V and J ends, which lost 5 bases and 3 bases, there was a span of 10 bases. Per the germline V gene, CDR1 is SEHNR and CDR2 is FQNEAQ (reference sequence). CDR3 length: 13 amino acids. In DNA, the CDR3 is TGTGCCAGCAGCCAGGACGGAGACTATGGCTACACCTTC. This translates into CASSQDGDYGYTF.

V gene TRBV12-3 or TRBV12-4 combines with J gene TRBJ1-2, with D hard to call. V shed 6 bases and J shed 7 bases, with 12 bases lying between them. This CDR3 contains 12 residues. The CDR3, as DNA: TGTGCCAGCAGGAGTCCTGTTGGTGGCTACACCTTC. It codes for CASRSPVGGYTF.

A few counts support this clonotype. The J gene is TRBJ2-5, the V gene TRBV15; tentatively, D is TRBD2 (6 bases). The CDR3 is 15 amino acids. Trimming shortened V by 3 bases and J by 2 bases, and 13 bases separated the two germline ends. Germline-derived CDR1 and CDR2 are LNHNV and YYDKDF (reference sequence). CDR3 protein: CATSSLGGLQETQYF. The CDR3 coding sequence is TGTGCCACCAGCAGCCTCGGGGGTCTTCAAGAGACCCAGTACTTC. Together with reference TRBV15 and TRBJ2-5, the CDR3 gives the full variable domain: DAMVIQNPRYQVTQFGKPVTLSCSQTLNHNVMYWYQQKSSQAPKLLFHYYDKDFNNEADTPDNFQSRRPNTSFCFLDIRSPGLGDTAMYLCATSSLGGLQETQYFGPGTRLLVL.

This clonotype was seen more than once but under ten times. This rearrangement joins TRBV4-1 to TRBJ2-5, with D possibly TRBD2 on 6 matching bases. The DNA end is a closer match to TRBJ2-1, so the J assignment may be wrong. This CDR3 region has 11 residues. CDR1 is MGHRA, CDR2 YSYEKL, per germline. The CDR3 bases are TGCGGGGAGGATCTCTTCGATGAGCAGTTCTTC. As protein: CGEDLFDEQFF.

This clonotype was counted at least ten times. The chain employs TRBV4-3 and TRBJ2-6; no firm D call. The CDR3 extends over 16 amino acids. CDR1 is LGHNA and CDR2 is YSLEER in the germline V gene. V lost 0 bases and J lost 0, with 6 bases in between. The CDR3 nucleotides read TGCGCCAGCAGCCAAGATCTGGGCTCTGGGGCCAACGTCCTGACTTTC. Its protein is CASSQDLGSGANVLTF.

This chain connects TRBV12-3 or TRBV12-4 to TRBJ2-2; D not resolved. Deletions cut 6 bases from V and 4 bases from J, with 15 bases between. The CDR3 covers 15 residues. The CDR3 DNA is TGTGCCAGCAGAGAAACCAAGGGTGTCACCGGGGAGCTGTTTTTT. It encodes CASRETKGVTGELFF.

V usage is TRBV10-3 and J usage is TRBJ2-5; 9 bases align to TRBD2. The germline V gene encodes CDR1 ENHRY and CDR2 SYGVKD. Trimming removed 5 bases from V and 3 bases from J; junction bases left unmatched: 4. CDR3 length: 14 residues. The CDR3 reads CAISSSGAKETQYF. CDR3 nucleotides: TGTGCCATCAGTTCTAGCGGGGCGAAAGAGACCCAGTACTTC.

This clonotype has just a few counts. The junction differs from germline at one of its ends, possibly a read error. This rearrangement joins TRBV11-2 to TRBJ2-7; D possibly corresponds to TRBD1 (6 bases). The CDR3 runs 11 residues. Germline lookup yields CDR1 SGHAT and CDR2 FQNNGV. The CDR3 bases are TGTGCCAGCAGCCTCAGGGGAGCCTATGTCTTC. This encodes CASSLRGAYVF.

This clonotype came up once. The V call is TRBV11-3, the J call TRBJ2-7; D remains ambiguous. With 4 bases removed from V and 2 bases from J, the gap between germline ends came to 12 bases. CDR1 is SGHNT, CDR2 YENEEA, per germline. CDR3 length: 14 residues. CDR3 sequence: CASSSYEVPYEQYF. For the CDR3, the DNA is TGTGCCAGCAGCTCCTATGAGGTGCCCTACGAGCAGTACTTC.

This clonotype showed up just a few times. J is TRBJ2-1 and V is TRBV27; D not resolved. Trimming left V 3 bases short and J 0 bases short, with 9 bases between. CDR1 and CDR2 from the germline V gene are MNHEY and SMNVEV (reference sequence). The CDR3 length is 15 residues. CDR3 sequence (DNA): TGTGCCAGCAGTTTGACGATGGGCTCCTACAATGAGCAGTTCTTC. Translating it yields CASSLTMGSYNEQFF.

The CDR3 DNA follows: TGTGCCAGCAGTCCACTCGGGACAGCCAGCGGAAACACCATATATTTT. It is translated as CASSPLGTASGNTIYF. V gene TRBV12-3 or TRBV12-4 combines with J gene TRBJ1-3, with 7 positions matching TRBD1. The V segment lost 5 bases and the J segment 4 bases; nucleotides outside the gene matches: 11. The CDR3 covers 16 residues.

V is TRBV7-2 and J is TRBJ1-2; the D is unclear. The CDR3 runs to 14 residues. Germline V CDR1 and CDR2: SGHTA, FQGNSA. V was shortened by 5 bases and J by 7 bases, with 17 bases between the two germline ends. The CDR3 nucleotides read TGTGCCAGCAGCCCCCTCGGAGGGATGAGTGGCTACACCTTC. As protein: CASSPLGGMSGYTF.

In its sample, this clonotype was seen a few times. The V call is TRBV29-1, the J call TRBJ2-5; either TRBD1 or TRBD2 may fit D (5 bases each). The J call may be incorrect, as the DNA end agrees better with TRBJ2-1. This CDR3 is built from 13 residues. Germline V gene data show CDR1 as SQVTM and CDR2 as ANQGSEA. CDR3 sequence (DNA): TGCAGTTCCGGGACGACAGCCTACAATGAGCAGTTCTTC. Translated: CSSGTTAYNEQFF.

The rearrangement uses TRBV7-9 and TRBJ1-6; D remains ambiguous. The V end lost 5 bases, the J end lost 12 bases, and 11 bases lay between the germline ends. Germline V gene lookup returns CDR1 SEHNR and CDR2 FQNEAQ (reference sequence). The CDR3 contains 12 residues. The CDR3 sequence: CASSPGVGPLHF. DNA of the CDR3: TGTGCCAGCAGCCCTGGGGTTGGACCCCTCCACTTT.

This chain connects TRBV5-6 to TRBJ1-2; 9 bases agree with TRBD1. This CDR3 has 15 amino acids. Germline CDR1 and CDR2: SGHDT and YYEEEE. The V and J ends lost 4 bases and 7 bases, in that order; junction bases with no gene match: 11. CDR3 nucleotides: TGTGCCAGCAGCGGCCGGGACAGGGTCGCAGTTGGCTACACCTTC. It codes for CASSGRDRVAVGYTF.

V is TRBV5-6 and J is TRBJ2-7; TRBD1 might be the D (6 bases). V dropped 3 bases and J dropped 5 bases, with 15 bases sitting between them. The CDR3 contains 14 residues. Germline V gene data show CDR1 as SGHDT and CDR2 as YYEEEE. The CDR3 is CASSSWDMVDEQYF. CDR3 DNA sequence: TGTGCCAGCAGCTCGTGGGACATGGTTGACGAGCAGTACTTC.

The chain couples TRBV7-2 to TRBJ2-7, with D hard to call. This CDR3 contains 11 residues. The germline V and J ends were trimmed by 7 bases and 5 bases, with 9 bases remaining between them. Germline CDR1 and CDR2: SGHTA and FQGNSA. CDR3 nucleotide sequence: TGTGCCAGCACTATAGCCCACGAGCAGTACTTC. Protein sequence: CASTIAHEQYF. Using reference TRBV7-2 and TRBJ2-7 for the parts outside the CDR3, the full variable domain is GAGVSQSPSNKVTEKGKDVELRCDPISGHTALYWYRQSLGQGLEFLIYFQGNSAPDKSGLPSDRFSAERTGGSVSTLTIQRTQQEDSAVYLCASTIAHEQYFGPGTRLTVT.

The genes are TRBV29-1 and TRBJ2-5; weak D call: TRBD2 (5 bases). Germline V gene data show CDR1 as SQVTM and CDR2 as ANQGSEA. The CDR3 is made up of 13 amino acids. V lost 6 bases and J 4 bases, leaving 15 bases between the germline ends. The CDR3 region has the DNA TGCAGCGTCCGGGAAGACGGTACAGAGACCCAGTACTTC. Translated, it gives CSVREDGTETQYF.

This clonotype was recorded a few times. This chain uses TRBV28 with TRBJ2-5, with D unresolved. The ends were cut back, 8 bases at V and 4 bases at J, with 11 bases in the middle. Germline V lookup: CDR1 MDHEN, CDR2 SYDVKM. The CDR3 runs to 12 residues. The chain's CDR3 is CASSAERETQYF. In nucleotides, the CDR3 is TGTGCCAGCTCAGCCGAGAGAGAGACCCAGTACTTC. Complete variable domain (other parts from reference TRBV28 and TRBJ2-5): DVKVTQSSRYLVKRTGEKVFLECVQDMDHENMFWYRQDPGLGLRLIYFSYDVKMKEKGDIPEGYSVSREKKERFSLILESASTNQTSMYLCASSAERETQYFGPGTRLLVL.

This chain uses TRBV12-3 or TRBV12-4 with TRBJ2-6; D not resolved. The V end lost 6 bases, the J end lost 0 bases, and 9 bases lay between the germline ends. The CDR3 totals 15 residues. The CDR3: CASRSGSSGANVLTF. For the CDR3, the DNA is TGTGCCAGCAGATCCGGGTCCTCTGGGGCCAACGTCCTGACTTTC.

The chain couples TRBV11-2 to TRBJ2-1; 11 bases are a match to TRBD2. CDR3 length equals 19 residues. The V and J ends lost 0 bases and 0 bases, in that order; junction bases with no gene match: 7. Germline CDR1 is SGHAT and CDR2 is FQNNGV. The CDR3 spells CASSLDGTSGRSSYNEQFF. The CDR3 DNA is TGTGCCAGCAGCTTAGACGGGACTAGCGGTAGGAGCTCCTACAATGAGCAGTTCTTC.

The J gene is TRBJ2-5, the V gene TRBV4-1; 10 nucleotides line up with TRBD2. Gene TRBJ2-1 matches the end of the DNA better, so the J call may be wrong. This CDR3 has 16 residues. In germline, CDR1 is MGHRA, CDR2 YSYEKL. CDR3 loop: CASSFSPGTSAAEQFF. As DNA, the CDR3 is TGCGCCAGCAGCTTCTCCCCCGGGACTAGCGCGGCTGAGCAGTTCTTC.

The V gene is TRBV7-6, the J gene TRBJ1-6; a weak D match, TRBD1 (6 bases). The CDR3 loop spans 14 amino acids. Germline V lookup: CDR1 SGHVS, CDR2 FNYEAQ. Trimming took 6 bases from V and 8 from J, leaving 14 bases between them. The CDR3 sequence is CASSQIQGYSPLHF. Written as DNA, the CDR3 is TGTGCCAGCAGTCAAATTCAGGGGTATTCACCCCTCCACTTT.

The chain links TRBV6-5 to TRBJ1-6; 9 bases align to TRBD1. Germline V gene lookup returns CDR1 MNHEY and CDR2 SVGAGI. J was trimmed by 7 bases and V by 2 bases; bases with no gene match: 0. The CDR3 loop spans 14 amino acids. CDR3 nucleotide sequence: TGTGCCAGCAGTTACGACAGGGGGAATTCACCCCTCCACTTT. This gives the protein CASSYDRGNSPLHF.

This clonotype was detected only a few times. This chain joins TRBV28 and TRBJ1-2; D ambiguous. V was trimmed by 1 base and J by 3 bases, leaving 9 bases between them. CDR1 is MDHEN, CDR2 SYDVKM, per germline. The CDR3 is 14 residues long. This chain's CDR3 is CASSLSLQHYGYTF. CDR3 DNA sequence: TGTGCCAGCAGTTTATCCTTACAGCACTATGGCTACACCTTC.

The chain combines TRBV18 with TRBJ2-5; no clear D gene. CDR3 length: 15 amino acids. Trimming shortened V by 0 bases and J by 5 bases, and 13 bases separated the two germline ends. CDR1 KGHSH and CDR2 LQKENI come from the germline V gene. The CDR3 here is CASSPPAVIRETQYF. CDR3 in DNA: TGTGCCAGCTCACCACCGGCAGTAATAAGGGAGACCCAGTACTTC.

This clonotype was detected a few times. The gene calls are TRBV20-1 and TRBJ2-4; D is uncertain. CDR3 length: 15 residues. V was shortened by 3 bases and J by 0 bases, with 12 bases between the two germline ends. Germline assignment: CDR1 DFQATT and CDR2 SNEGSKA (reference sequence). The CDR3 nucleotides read TGCAGTGCTAGTTTCGACCTGCTAGCCAAAAACATTCAGTACTTC. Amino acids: CSASFDLLAKNIQYF.

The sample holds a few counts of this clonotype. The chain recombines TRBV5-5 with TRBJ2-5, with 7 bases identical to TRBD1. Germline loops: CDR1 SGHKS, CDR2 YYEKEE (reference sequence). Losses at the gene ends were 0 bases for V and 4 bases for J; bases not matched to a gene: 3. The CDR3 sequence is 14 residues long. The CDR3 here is CASSLEGQSETQYF. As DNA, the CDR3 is TGTGCCAGCAGCTTGGAGGGACAGTCAGAGACCCAGTACTTC.

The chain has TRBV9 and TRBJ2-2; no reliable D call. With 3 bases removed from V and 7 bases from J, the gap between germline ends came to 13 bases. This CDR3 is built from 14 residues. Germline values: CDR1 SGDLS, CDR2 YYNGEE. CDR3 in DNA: TGTGCCAGCAGCGATGAAGGTTTGGGCGGGGAGCTGTTTTTT. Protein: CASSDEGLGGELFF.